This T cell receptor beta chain was identified during a study of shared clonotypes between healthy human individuals. TCRdb keeps only in-frame clones here, not all; method: immunoSEQ multiplex PCR. The sample yields 640,000 or so clones, 60% to 80% seen once. There were only Caucasian adults among the donors, and all lived in Nashville, Tennessee. Material for sequencing was memory CD4+ T cells sorted from blood. Subset: CD45RA-negative fraction. The clonotype comes from a woman aged 30 to 39 in good health.

The CDR3 DNA follows: TGTGCCAGCAGCATGGGACAGTTTAATGAAAAACTGTTTTTT. It yields the protein CASSMGQFNEKLFF. The chain is built from TRBV25-1 and TRBJ1-4, with TRBD1 matching over 7 bases. This CDR3 region has 14 residues. V shed 6 bases, J shed 4 bases, and the junction held 5 bases outside the gene matches. The germline gives CDR1 MGHDK, CDR2 SYGVNS.